The sequence of this T cell receptor (beta chain) was determined in a study of cytomegalovirus exposure and HLA in healthy donors. This clone was picked up a small number of times. This CDR3 has 14 residues. V was pared by 6 bases and J by 4 bases, with 6 bases of the junction left unmatched. The germline V gene has CDR1 MNHNS and CDR2 SASEGT. The PCR was carried out with 60 Vbeta primers and 13 Jbeta primers. Sequenced by immunoSEQ multiplex PCR; TCRdb stores in-frame clones only, minus some. The data show about 150,000 clones, with 9.7% seen just once and 1.5% to 2% held by the top ten. Input material: PBMCs. The chain combines TRBV6-1 with TRBJ1-1; 9 bases map to TRBD1. The receptor was isolated from a man aged 45 to 65 in good health and CMV-seronegative. Here the CDR3 reads CASRGTGLSTEAFF. CDR3 in DNA: TGTGCCAGCAGGGGGACAGGGCTCAGCACTGAAGCTTTCTTT.